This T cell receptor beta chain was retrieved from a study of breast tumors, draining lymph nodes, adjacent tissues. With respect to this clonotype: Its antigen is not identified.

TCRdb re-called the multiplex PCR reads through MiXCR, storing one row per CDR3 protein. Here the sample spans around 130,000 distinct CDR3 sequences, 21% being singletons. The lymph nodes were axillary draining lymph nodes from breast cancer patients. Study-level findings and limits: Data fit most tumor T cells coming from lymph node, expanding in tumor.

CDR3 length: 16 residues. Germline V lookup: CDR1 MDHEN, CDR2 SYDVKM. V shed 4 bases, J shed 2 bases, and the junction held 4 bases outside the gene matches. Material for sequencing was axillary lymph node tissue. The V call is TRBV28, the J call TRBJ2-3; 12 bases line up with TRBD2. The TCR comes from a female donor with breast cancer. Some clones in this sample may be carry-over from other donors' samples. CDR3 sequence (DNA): TGTGCCAGCAGTTCCCGGACTAGCGGGGTCACAGATACGCAGTATTTT. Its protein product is CASSSRTSGVTDTQYF.